Following are 3 T cell receptor beta chains from one sample sequenced in a study of beta chain features in type 1 diabetes. As every portion of the isolated RNA was reverse transcribed, the sequencing read expressed TCRB transcripts. Clones were sequenced by immunoSEQ multiplex PCR, and TCRdb holds only the in-frame ones, with some missing. The data hold roughly 310,000 clones, with roughly 11% observed a single time. The specimen sequenced was naive CD4+ T cells from blood. The receptors were sampled from a woman younger than 45 in good health.

The chain carries TRBV7-3 and TRBJ2-3, with 15 bases that match TRBD2. The V gene's germline CDR1 is SGHTA and CDR2 FQGTGA. The CDR3 has 20 amino acids. The trim removed 4 bases at V and 5 bases at J, leaving 16 bases unmatched. The CDR3 region is CASSSMGLFGLAGGRDTQYF. Here the CDR3 DNA reads TGTGCCAGCAGCTCCATGGGACTATTCGGACTAGCGGGAGGGCGAGATACGCAGTATTTT.

The chain employs TRBV18 and TRBJ1-2; possibly TRBD1 for D (6 bases). In germline, CDR1 is KGHSH, CDR2 LQKENI. Between the trimmed V and J ends, which lost 3 bases and 4 bases, there was a span of 12 bases. This CDR3 comprises 14 residues. The CDR3 DNA follows: TGTGCCAGCTCACCGGGACAAATTGGCTATGGCTACACCTTC. Protein: CASSPGQIGYGYTF.

This chain joins TRBV7-9 and TRBJ1-2; D may be TRBD1 (5 bases). There are 14 residues in the CDR3. Deletions cut 1 base from V and 8 bases from J, with 14 bases between. From germline, CDR1 is SEHNR and CDR2 FQNEAQ (reference sequence). CDR3 in DNA: TGTGCCAGCAGCTTAGGTGCAGGGAATGGGGGCTACACCTTC. This codes for CASSLGAGNGGYTF.